The rows below give T cell receptor beta chains drawn from one sample of a study of beta chain features in type 1 diabetes. Assay used: immunoSEQ multiplex PCR; TCRdb lists only in-frame clones, some missing. The sample records approximately 360,000 clones, around 13% being singletons. The specimen sequenced was naive CD4+ T cells from blood. These receptor sequences come from a woman aged 18-29 years with type 1 diabetes. The conserved cysteine and the conserved F or W are not part of the CDR3 here. Fields, in order: CDR3 protein, V gene, J gene, clone size. A row's size may be missing; if present it is once, few, many or a size class.

CDR3 protein: ASSLGSSGQETQY; V gene: TRBV7-6; J gene: TRBJ2-5; clone size: -
CDR3 protein: ASSPRMATNEKLF; V gene: TRBV14; J gene: TRBJ1-4; clone size: few
CDR3 protein: ASSPRPAGELF; V gene: TRBV9; J gene: TRBJ2-2; clone size: -
CDR3 protein: AWSGDFQEQF; V gene: TRBV30; J gene: TRBJ2-1; clone size: few
CDR3 protein: SVHRGFTDTQY; V gene: TRBV29-1; J gene: TRBJ2-3; clone size: few
CDR3 protein: ASSQVATSGGGQETQY; V gene: TRBV4-3; J gene: TRBJ2-5; clone size: -
CDR3 protein: ASSQGTENEQY; V gene: TRBV5-4; J gene: TRBJ2-7; clone size: few
CDR3 protein: AISESEGSYNEQF; V gene: TRBV10-3; J gene: TRBJ2-1; clone size: -
CDR3 protein: ASSPGQSPYEQY; V gene: TRBV28; J gene: TRBJ2-7; clone size: -
CDR3 protein: ASSVIAGGINQETQY; V gene: TRBV9; J gene: TRBJ2-5; clone size: -
CDR3 protein: SVGRRLAKNTGELF; V gene: TRBV29-1; J gene: TRBJ2-2; clone size: few